This T cell receptor beta chain was found in a study of T cell responses to AZD1222 COVID-19 vaccine. As for this clone: Its antigen is as yet unknown.

CDR1 and CDR2 from the germline V gene are SGHTA and FQGNSA. The CDR3 length is 13 residues. V was cut by 2 bases and J by 4 bases, with 8 bases left in between. Study-wide results and caveats: Unmutated variant regions reportedly attract nearly half of all spike-specific TCRs. Elevations in Spike-specific TCR breadth and depth followed administration of two AZD1222 doses. Among those given AZD1222, only five or six were seropositive at baseline.

Assay: immunoSEQ multiplex PCR; the TCRdb copy retains only in-frame clones and omits some. The repertoire consists of about 78,000 clones, with approximately 90% occurring once and the leading ten covering more than 2.5%. This receptor was obtained from an adult who received the AZD1222 COVID-19 vaccine. The chain links TRBV7-2 to TRBJ1-2; D uncertain. Sample: peripheral blood, taken 28 days after the second AZD1222 dose. Written as DNA, the CDR3 is TGTGCCAGCAGCTTAAACGCAGGCTATGGCTACACCTTC. Translated, it gives CASSLNAGYGYTF.